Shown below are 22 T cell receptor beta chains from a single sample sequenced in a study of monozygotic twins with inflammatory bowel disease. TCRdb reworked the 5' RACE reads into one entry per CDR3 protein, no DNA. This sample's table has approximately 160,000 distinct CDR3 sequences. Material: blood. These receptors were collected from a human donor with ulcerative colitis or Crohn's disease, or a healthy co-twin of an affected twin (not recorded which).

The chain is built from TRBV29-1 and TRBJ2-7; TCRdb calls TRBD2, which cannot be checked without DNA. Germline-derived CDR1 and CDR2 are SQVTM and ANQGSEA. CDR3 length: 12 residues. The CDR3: CSVDDGGAEQYF.

This CDR3 reads CASSLVRSTEAFF. V gene TRBV5-6 combines with J gene TRBJ1-1. This CDR3 comprises 13 residues. Germline V gene sequence: CDR1 SGHDT, CDR2 YYEEEE.

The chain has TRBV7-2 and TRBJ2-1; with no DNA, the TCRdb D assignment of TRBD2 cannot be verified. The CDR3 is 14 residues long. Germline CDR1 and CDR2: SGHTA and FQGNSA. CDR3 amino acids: CASSLRLAGGEQFF.

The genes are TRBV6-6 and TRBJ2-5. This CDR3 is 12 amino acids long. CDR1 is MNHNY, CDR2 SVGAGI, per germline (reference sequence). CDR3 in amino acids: CASSYPTETQYF.

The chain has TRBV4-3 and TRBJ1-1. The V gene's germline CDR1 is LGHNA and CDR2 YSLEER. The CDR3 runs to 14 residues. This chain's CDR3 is CASSQYHMNTEAFF.

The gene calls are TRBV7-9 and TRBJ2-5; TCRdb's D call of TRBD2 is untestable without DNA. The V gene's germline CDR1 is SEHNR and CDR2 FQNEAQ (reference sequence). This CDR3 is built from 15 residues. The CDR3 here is CAGSWISGGRGNQYF.

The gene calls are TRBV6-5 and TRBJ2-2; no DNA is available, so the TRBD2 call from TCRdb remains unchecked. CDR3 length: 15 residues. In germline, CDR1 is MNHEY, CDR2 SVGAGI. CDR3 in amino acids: CASSYRLAGDGELFF.

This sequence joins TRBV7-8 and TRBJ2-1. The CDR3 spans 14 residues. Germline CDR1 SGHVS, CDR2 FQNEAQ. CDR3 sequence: CASSLDSTTNEQFF. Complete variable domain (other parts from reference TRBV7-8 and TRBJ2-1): GAGVSQSPRYKVAKRGQDVALRCDPISGHVSLFWYQQALGQGPEFLTYFQNEAQLDKSGLPSDRFFAERPEGSVSTLKIQRTQQEDSAVYLCASSLDSTTNEQFFGPGTRLTVL.

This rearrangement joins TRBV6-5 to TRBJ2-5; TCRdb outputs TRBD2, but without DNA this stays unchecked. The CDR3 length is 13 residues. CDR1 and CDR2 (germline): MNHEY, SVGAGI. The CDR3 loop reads CASSYSGPWTQYF.

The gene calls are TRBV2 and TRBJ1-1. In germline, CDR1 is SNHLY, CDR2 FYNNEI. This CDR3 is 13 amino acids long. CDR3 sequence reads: CASSAGWKTEAFF.

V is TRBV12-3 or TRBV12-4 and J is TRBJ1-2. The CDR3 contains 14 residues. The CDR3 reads CASTSGRRPYGYTF.

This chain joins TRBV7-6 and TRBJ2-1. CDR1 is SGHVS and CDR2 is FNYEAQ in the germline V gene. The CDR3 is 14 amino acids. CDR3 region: CASSLAGLDNEQFF.

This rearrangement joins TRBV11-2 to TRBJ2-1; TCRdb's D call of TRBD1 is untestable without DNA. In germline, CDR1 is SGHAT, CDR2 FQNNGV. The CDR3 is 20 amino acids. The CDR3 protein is CASSAQTGQGNLFSYNEQFF.

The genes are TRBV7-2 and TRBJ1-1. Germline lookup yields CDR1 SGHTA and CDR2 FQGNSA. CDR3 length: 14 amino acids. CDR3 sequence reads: CASSLATGRTEAFF.

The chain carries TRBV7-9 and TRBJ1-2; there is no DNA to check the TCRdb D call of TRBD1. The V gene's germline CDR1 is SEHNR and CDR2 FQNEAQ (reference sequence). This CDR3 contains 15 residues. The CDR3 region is CASSFQGQANYGYTF.

The CDR3 spells CASSQGGDNSPLHF. The chain combines TRBV4-2 with TRBJ1-6; as DNA is missing, the TRBD1 call by TCRdb cannot be tested. There are 14 residues in the CDR3. CDR1 and CDR2 from the germline V gene are LGHNA and YNFKEQ.

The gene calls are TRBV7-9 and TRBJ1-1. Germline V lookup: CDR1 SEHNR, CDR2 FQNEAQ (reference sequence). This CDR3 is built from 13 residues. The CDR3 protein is CASSLIRGTEAFF.

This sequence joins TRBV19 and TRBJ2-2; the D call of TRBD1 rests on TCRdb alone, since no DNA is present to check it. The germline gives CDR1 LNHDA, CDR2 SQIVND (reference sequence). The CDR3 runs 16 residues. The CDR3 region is CASSIVGGRGTGELFF.

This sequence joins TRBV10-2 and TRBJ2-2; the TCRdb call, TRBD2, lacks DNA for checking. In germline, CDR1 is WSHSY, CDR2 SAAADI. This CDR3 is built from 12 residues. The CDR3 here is CASSTRSGELFF.

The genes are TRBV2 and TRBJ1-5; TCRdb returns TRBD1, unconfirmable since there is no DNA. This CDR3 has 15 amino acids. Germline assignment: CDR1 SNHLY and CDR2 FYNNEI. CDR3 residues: CASSESSGYNQPQHF.

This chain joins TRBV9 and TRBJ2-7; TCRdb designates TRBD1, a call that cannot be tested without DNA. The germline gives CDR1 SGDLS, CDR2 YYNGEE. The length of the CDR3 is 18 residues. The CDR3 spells CASSTSRTGGVWCYEQYF.

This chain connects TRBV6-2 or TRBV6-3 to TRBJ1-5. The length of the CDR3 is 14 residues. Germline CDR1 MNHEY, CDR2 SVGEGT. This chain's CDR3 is CASSKLSPNQPQHF.